Listed below are T cell receptor beta chains from one sample, sequenced in a study of T cells in Graves' hyperthyroidism and ophthalmopathy. A single record per CDR3 protein comes from TCRdb applying MiXCR to the multiplex PCR reads. The sample consists of some 460,000 distinct CDR3 sequences, 15% to 18% of them appearing once. Sample: blood. The receptors were gathered from a woman aged 18 to 35 with Graves' hyperthyroidism. CDR3s include the opening cysteine and the closing phenylalanine or tryptophan. A D gene is named only where the DNA matches it firmly. The size field is filled for only some rows; it gives once, few, many or a size class.

V	J	size	D	CDR3	DNA
TRBV27	TRBJ2-1	many	TRBD2	CASSTPALAGRYNEQFF	TGTGCCAGCAGTACCCCCGCCCTAGCGGGGAGATACAATGAGCAGTTCTTC
TRBV5-1	TRBJ2-7	-	-	CASSLNPRVYEQYF	TGCGCCAGCAGCTTGAACCCAAGGGTCTACGAGCAGTACTTC
TRBV7-9	TRBJ2-4	once	-	CASSLIGFQNIQYF	TGTGCCAGCAGCTTAATTGGGTTCCAAAACATTCAGTACTTC
TRBV12-3/TRBV12-4	TRBJ1-1	few	-	CASRSRNTEAFF	TGTGCCAGCAGGTCCAGGAACACTGAAGCTTTCTTT
TRBV6-2/TRBV6-3	TRBJ2-3	many	TRBD2	CASRNRITSGGITDTQYF	TGTGCCAGCAGAAATCGGATCACTAGCGGGGGAATCACAGATACGCAGTATTTT
TRBV5-4	TRBJ2-1	-	TRBD2	CASSLGGLAGAYNEQFF	TGTGCCAGCAGCTTGGGGGGACTAGCGGGGGCTTACAATGAGCAGTTCTTC
TRBV5-1	TRBJ2-5	-	-	CASSLEKGAQETQYF	TGCGCCAGCAGCTTGGAGAAGGGAGCGCAAGAGACCCAGTACTTC
TRBV12-3/TRBV12-4	TRBJ2-7	many	-	CASSLAIRGPKDYEQYF	TGTGCCAGCAGTTTAGCCATACGGGGTCCAAAAGACTACGAGCAGTACTTC
TRBV11-2	TRBJ2-1	-	TRBD2	CASSLGLAGGLRNEQFF	TGTGCCAGCAGCCTGGGACTAGCGGGGGGGTTAAGAAATGAGCAGTTCTTC
TRBV6-1	TRBJ2-5	many	TRBD1	CASSWDRGQETQYF	TGTGCCAGCAGCTGGGACAGAGGACAAGAGACCCAGTACTTC
TRBV12-3/TRBV12-4	TRBJ2-7	many	TRBD1	CASSSQGQGYEQYF	TGTGCCAGCAGTTCCCAGGGACAGGGCTACGAGCAGTACTTC
TRBV5-5	TRBJ2-7	many	-	CASSLITSEQYF	TGTGCCAGCAGCTTGATAACGTCCGAGCAGTACTTC
TRBV6-1	TRBJ2-5	many	TRBD2	CASSSLAGPETQYF	TGTGCCAGCAGTTCATTAGCGGGACCAGAGACCCAGTACTTC
TRBV11-1	TRBJ2-3	many	-	CASSPGVRGAADTQYF	TGTGCCAGCAGCCCGGGGGTCCGGGGGGCCGCAGATACGCAGTATTTT
TRBV12-3/TRBV12-4	TRBJ1-5	-	TRBD1	CASRQGGASNQPQHF	TGTGCCAGCAGGCAGGGGGGGGCCAGCAATCAGCCCCAGCATTTT
TRBV7-9	TRBJ2-7	many	-	CASSLDGAGRIYEQYF	TGTGCCAGCAGCTTAGATGGGGCAGGGAGGATCTACGAGCAGTACTTC
TRBV7-2	TRBJ2-7	many	-	CASSSDTIYEQYF	TGTGCCAGCAGCTCCGACACCATCTACGAGCAGTACTTC
TRBV12-3/TRBV12-4	TRBJ1-4	-	-	CASSLSTGRGEKLFF	TGTGCCAGCAGTTTATCTACAGGGAGGGGTGAAAAACTGTTTTTT
TRBV7-8	TRBJ1-5	once	TRBD1	CASSRDRGLSSNQPQHF	TGTGCCAGCAGCCGGGACAGGGGGCTTAGTAGCAATCAGCCCCAGCATTTT
TRBV6-5	TRBJ1-1	many	-	CASSYVRLRDTEAFF	TGTGCCAGCAGTTACGTGCGCCTGAGGGACACTGAAGCTTTCTTT
TRBV18	TRBJ1-1	many	-	CASLSGSTEAFF	TGTGCCAGCTTGTCAGGGAGCACTGAAGCTTTCTTT
TRBV5-1	TRBJ2-7	many	TRBD2	CASSLESGRAYEQYF	TGCGCCAGCAGCTTGGAAAGCGGGAGGGCCTACGAGCAGTACTTC
TRBV12-3/TRBV12-4	TRBJ1-3	-	-	CASSFIRDISGNTIYF	TGTGCCAGCAGCTTTATCCGGGACATCTCTGGAAACACCATATATTTT
TRBV5-1	TRBJ2-5	few	-	CASSLVDQETQYF	TGCGCCAGCAGCTTGGTAGACCAAGAGACCCAGTACTTC
TRBV6-1	TRBJ2-5	many	-	CASSEDRETQYF	TGTGCCAGCAGTGAAGACCGAGAGACCCAGTACTTC
TRBV5-1	TRBJ2-7	few	-	CASSLSLGDSTYEQYF	TGCGCCAGCAGCTTGTCTCTCGGAGACTCTACCTACGAGCAGTACTTC
TRBV10-3	TRBJ2-7	-	-	CAIREADIYEQYF	TGTGCCATCCGGGAAGCGGACATCTACGAGCAGTACTTC
TRBV10-3	TRBJ2-1	-	-	CAISASTGNEQFF	TGTGCCATCAGTGCTTCTACGGGAAATGAGCAGTTCTTC
TRBV7-2	TRBJ2-3	many	TRBD2	CASRPLAGGPDTQYF	TGTGCCAGCAGACCACTAGCGGGGGGGCCAGATACGCAGTATTTT
TRBV6-6	TRBJ2-1	many	-	CASSPFEDSNEQFF	TGTGCCAGCAGCCCCTTCGAAGATAGCAATGAGCAGTTCTTC
TRBV5-4	TRBJ2-4	-	TRBD2	CASSLEASGNIQYF	TGTGCCAGCAGCTTGGAGGCTAGCGGGAACATTCAGTACTTC
TRBV19	TRBJ1-6	-	-	CASSGGLRYNSPLHF	TGTGCCAGTAGCGGGGGTCTGCGCTATAATTCACCCCTCCACTTT
TRBV4-3	TRBJ2-3	few	TRBD1	CASSQGDSPSTDTQYF	TGCGCCAGCAGCCAAGGGGACAGTCCTAGCACAGATACGCAGTATTTT
TRBV7-2	TRBJ1-1	-	TRBD1	CASSLWFGQGAKGTEAFF	TGTGCCAGCAGCTTATGGTTCGGACAGGGGGCAAAGGGCACTGAAGCTTTCTTT
TRBV6-1	TRBJ2-2	few	-	CATSGGELFF	TGTGCCACCAGTGGCGGGGAGCTGTTTTTT
TRBV5-6	TRBJ2-4	few	-	CASSLGGGSWNIQYF	TGTGCCAGCAGCTTAGGGGGGGGGAGTTGGAACATTCAGTACTTC
TRBV7-7	TRBJ2-2	-	TRBD1	CASSSSGQGLAGELFF	TGTGCTAGCAGCTCGTCGGGACAGGGTCTGGCCGGGGAGCTGTTTTTT
TRBV9	TRBJ1-1	few	TRBD1	CASSVGTAEAFF	TGTGCCAGCAGCGTGGGGACAGCTGAAGCTTTCTTT
TRBV20-1	TRBJ1-1	many	TRBD1	CSAQAGTGVTEAFF	TGCAGTGCTCAAGCGGGGACAGGGGTCACTGAAGCTTTCTTT
TRBV7-9	TRBJ2-3	-	TRBD1	CASSWVPGQGDTDTQYF	TGTGCCAGCAGCTGGGTTCCGGGACAGGGGGACACAGATACGCAGTATTTT
TRBV6-1	TRBJ2-3	-	-	CASKRGSLGTQYF	TGTGCCAGCAAAAGGGGTAGTTTGGGTACGCAGTATTTT
TRBV27	TRBJ1-2	-	TRBD1	CASRTGQGGHYGYTF	TGTGCCAGCAGAACCGGACAGGGGGGGCACTATGGCTACACCTTC
TRBV20-1	TRBJ2-7	many	TRBD1	CSAQGANWEQYF	TGCAGTGCCCAGGGGGCAAATTGGGAGCAGTACTTC
TRBV2	TRBJ1-2	many	-	CASTIQDGAVYGYTF	TGTGCCAGCACCATCCAGGACGGCGCAGTCTATGGCTACACCTTC
TRBV20-1	TRBJ2-2	few	-	CSASKGGNTGELFF	TGCAGTGCTAGTAAGGGCGGCAACACCGGGGAGCTGTTTTTT
TRBV9	TRBJ2-3	few	TRBD1	CASSDRQGSTDTQYF	TGTGCCAGCAGCGATAGACAGGGGAGCACAGATACGCAGTATTTT
TRBV3-1	TRBJ1-2	few	-	CASSQDEAAERGYTF	TGTGCCAGCAGCCAAGATGAAGCGGCCGAGCGGGGCTACACCTTC
TRBV20-1	TRBJ2-1	few	TRBD2	CSARLAGKSYNEQFF	TGCAGTGCTAGACTAGCGGGGAAGTCCTACAATGAGCAGTTCTTC
TRBV29-1	TRBJ2-5	-	-	CSVEELWAGRETQYF	TGCAGCGTTGAAGAACTGTGGGCAGGGAGAGAGACCCAGTACTTC
TRBV3-1	TRBJ1-2	few	TRBD1	CASSPRGGGRIYGYTF	TGTGCCAGCAGCCCCCGAGGAGGGGGCCGGATCTATGGCTACACCTTC
TRBV5-6	TRBJ2-2	-	-	CASSPSGTLNTGELFF	TGTGCCAGCAGCCCCTCCGGGACATTGAACACCGGGGAGCTGTTTTTT
TRBV7-9	TRBJ2-7	many	TRBD2	CASSFRNGRAIYEQYF	TGTGCCAGCAGCTTTAGAAACGGGAGGGCCATTTACGAGCAGTACTTC
TRBV12-3/TRBV12-4	TRBJ2-1	many	TRBD2	CASSHGGEANEQFF	TGTGCCAGCAGCCACGGGGGGGAGGCAAATGAGCAGTTCTTC
TRBV15	TRBJ2-7	few	-	CATSRGTADKSFSYEQYF	TGTGCCACCAGCAGAGGGACAGCCGACAAGTCGTTCTCCTACGAGCAGTACTTC
TRBV7-2	TRBJ2-7	many	TRBD2	CASSLKGGPSYEQYF	TGTGCCAGCAGCTTGAAGGGAGGGCCTTCCTACGAGCAGTACTTC